Below are 22 T cell receptor beta chains sequenced from a single sample in a study of blood T cell repertoires in COVID-19. Clones were sequenced by immunoSEQ multiplex PCR, and TCRdb holds only the in-frame ones, with some missing. The sample holds roughly 220,000 clones, 70% to 90% seen once. The sample was PBMCs or T cells enriched from blood (not recorded which). The receptor set was obtained from a woman aged 50 to 65 with acute COVID-19.

The J gene is TRBJ2-7, the V gene TRBV15, with D possibly matching TRBD2 (6 bases). CDR1 and CDR2 (germline): LNHNV, YYDKDF (reference sequence). Trimming cost V 0 bases and J 2 bases, with 11 bases left between them. This CDR3 is 15 amino acids long. CDR3 bases: TGTGCCACCAGCAGAGAGCGGGGCTCAACCTACGAGCAGTACTTC. Residues: CATSRERGSTYEQYF.

The chain has TRBV7-2 and TRBJ2-1, with D perhaps matching TRBD2 (5 bases). Germline lookup yields CDR1 SGHTA and CDR2 FQGNSA. The CDR3 has 14 residues. V lost 6 bases and J 7 bases, leaving 16 bases between the germline ends. In DNA form, the CDR3 reads TGTGCCAGCAGACCGGGAATCCTAGAGAATGAGCAGTTCTTC. The encoded protein is CASRPGILENEQFF.

The rearrangement joins TRBV9 to TRBJ2-5, with TRBD2 matching over 8 bases. The CDR3 spans 15 residues. V dropped 3 bases and J dropped 1; count of bases not matched to a gene: 5. The germline V gene has CDR1 SGDLS and CDR2 YYNGEE. The CDR3 here is CASSGQGTSQETQYF. The CDR3 nucleotides are TGTGCCAGCAGCGGCCAAGGGACTAGCCAAGAGACCCAGTACTTC.

V and J are TRBV6-2 or TRBV6-3 and TRBJ2-3, with D maybe TRBD1 (6 bases). Germline CDR1 and CDR2: MNHEY and SVGEGT. V shed 6 bases and J shed 7 bases, with 11 bases lying between them. This CDR3 has 12 residues. CDR3: CASSTGFNTQYF. The DNA of the CDR3 is TGTGCCAGCAGCACAGGGTTTAATACGCAGTATTTT.

This clone was detected once. The chain uses TRBV27 and TRBJ2-2, with TRBD1 matching over 7 bases. The CDR3 contains 13 residues. J lost 6 bases, V lost 4 bases, and 2 bases had no gene match. Germline CDR1 MNHEY, CDR2 SMNVEV (reference sequence). The CDR3: CASSSTGSGELFF. The DNA of the CDR3 is TGTGCCAGCAGTTCGACAGGGTCCGGGGAGCTGTTTTTT.

The chain employs TRBV4-2 and TRBJ2-7; D possibly corresponds to TRBD1 (5 bases). V shed 4 bases and J shed 6 bases, with 13 bases lying between them. The CDR3 sequence is 13 residues long. CDR1 is LGHNA and CDR2 is YNFKEQ in the germline V gene. In nucleotides, the CDR3 is TGTGCCAGCAGCCGGCAGGGATCGAGCGAGCAGTACTTC. It is translated as CASSRQGSSEQYF.

The J gene is TRBJ2-1, the V gene TRBV19; TRBD2 might be the D (6 bases). The CDR3 totals 15 residues. CDR1 and CDR2 from the germline V gene are LNHDA and SQIVND (reference sequence). Trimming left V 1 base short and J 3 bases short, with 10 bases between. CDR3 in amino acids: CASSIVSGNYNEQFF. CDR3 in DNA: TGTGCCAGTAGTATAGTTAGCGGAAACTACAATGAGCAGTTCTTC.

This chain connects TRBV2 to TRBJ2-7; TRBD1 agrees at 10 bases. Germline CDR1 is SNHLY and CDR2 is FYNNEI. This CDR3 comprises 15 residues. Trimming at V came to 3 bases and at J to 2 bases, leaving 4 bases not matched to a gene. The CDR3 spells CASSEPDRGAYEQYF. The CDR3 DNA is TGTGCCAGCAGTGAGCCGGACAGGGGGGCCTACGAGCAGTACTTC.

The rearrangement joins TRBV29-1 to TRBJ1-1; D is uncertain. V gave up 6 bases and J gave up 0 bases, with 5 bases separating them. The germline V gene encodes CDR1 SQVTM and CDR2 ANQGSEA. The CDR3 spans 11 residues. The CDR3 reads CSVRVNTEAFF. The CDR3 DNA is TGCAGCGTGAGGGTGAACACTGAAGCTTTCTTT.

The V call is TRBV23-1, the J call TRBJ2-7, with 11 bases that match TRBD1. TRBV23-1 is an ORF for which the function is uncertain. The CDR3 is 16 residues long. With V trimmed by 3 bases and J by 5 bases, 9 bases remained unmatched. CDR3 sequence (DNA): TGCGCCAGCAGTCACTCCGGGACAGGGGGAATCCACGAGCAGTACTTC. This gives the protein CASSHSGTGGIHEQYF.

In its sample, this clone was seen once. CDR3 loop: CASSPRTGGPGNTIYF. The CDR3 bases are TGTGCCAGCAGCCCCCGGACAGGGGGCCCTGGAAACACCATATATTTT. The chain links TRBV21-1 to TRBJ1-3; the D call TRBD1 from the table was never checked on the DNA. TRBV21-1 is listed as a pseudogene. This CDR3 is 16 amino acids long.

V usage is TRBV3-1 (or the pseudogene TRBV3-2) and J usage is TRBJ2-4, with 9 bases identical to TRBD1. The germline gives CDR1 LGHDT, CDR2 YNNKEL (reference sequence). This CDR3 has 16 residues. Trimming cost V 1 base and J 6 bases; bases outside gene matches: 7. The CDR3 reads CASSQVGRTGVNIQYF. The CDR3 DNA sequence: TGTGCCAGCAGCCAAGTTGGTCGGACAGGGGTAAACATTCAGTACTTC.

The rearrangement joins TRBV14 to TRBJ1-2, with 8 bases identical to TRBD1. The CDR3 extends over 16 amino acids. J gave up 4 bases and V 4 bases, and 11 bases lay outside the gene matches. The V gene's germline CDR1 is SGHDN and CDR2 FVKESK. Here the CDR3 reads CASSPRTGTGSYGYTF. The DNA of the CDR3 is TGTGCCAGCAGCCCGAGGACCGGGACAGGAAGCTATGGCTACACCTTC. The complete variable domain, with remaining parts taken from reference TRBV14 and TRBJ1-2, reads EAGVTQFPSHSVIEKGQTVTLRCDPISGHDNLYWYRRVMGKEIKFLLHFVKESKQDESGMPNNRFLAERTGGTYSTLKVQPAELEDSGVYFCASSPRTGTGSYGYTFGSGTRLTVV.

The chain joins TRBV7-9 to TRBJ2-1; TRBD2 matches 7 bases. CDR1 SEHNR and CDR2 FQNEAQ come from the germline V gene (reference sequence). The CDR3 totals 17 residues. Trimming at V came to 6 bases and at J to 4 bases, leaving 15 bases not matched to a gene. The CDR3 here is CASSPDTLAEIYNEQFF. The DNA of the CDR3 is TGTGCCAGCAGTCCTGATACTCTAGCGGAGATATACAATGAGCAGTTCTTC.

This chain connects TRBV28 to TRBJ2-3; 7 nucleotides agree with TRBD2. The CDR3 spans 15 residues. V was clipped by 2 bases and J by 0 bases; unmatched bases: 2. The germline V gene encodes CDR1 MDHEN and CDR2 SYDVKM. Written as DNA, the CDR3 is TGTGCCAGCAGTTTAGCAGCGGGGAGCACAGATACGCAGTATTTT. This translates into CASSLAAGSTDTQYF.

A single count supports this clone. V is TRBV2 and J is TRBJ1-1, with TRBD1 matching 8 bases. Germline CDR1 and CDR2: SNHLY and FYNNEI. The V gene end was trimmed by 5 bases and the J gene end by 0 bases; junction bases not matched to a gene: 2. This CDR3 is built from 14 residues. CDR3 sequence reads: CASSRTGMNTEAFF. DNA of the CDR3: TGTGCCAGCAGTAGGACAGGGATGAACACTGAAGCTTTCTTT.

The chain carries TRBV7-3 and TRBJ1-2; TRBD1 might be the D (5 bases). The ends were cut back, 3 bases at V and 4 bases at J, with 9 bases in the middle. The CDR3 is made up of 13 amino acids. Germline V gene data show CDR1 as SGHTA and CDR2 as FQGTGA. CDR3 DNA sequence: TGTGCCAGCAGCTTGGGGGGAACCTATGGCTACACCTTC. It translates to CASSLGGTYGYTF.

A single count supports this clone. The chain is built from TRBV28 and TRBJ2-1; TRBD2 agrees at 11 bases. The germline V gene has CDR1 MDHEN and CDR2 SYDVKM. J was trimmed by 12 bases and V by 3 bases; bases with no gene match: 4. The length of the CDR3 is 13 residues. The CDR3 sequence is CASSLGTSGAQFF. In nucleotides, the CDR3 is TGTGCCAGCAGTTTGGGGACTAGCGGAGCGCAGTTCTTC.

This sequence joins TRBV7-9 and TRBJ2-3; TRBD2 is a possible D gene (5 bases). The germline V and J ends were trimmed by 2 bases and 0 bases, with 9 bases remaining between them. CDR3 length: 15 amino acids. Germline CDR1 SEHNR, CDR2 FQNEAQ (reference sequence). CDR3 in amino acids: CASSLLAVSTDTQYF. CDR3 coding DNA: TGTGCCAGCAGCTTACTAGCTGTGAGCACAGATACGCAGTATTTT.

This clone came up a few times. V gene TRBV10-3 combines with J gene TRBJ2-5, with 11 bases lining up with TRBD2. The CDR3 extends over 12 amino acids. V trimming: 3 bases; J trimming: 11 bases; junction bases outside the gene matches: 2. Germline V gene lookup returns CDR1 ENHRY and CDR2 SYGVKD. The DNA for the CDR3 is TGTGCCATCAGTGAACTAGCGGGAGATCAGTACTTC. Translation: CAISELAGDQYF.

The V gene is TRBV7-2, the J gene TRBJ1-5, with unresolved D. The V gene lost 1 base and the J gene lost 4 bases, with 11 bases spanning the gap. Germline CDR1 reads SGHTA; CDR2 reads FQGNSA. The CDR3 runs to 15 residues. CDR3 nucleotide sequence: TGTGCCAGCAGCTTAGACCGACGGGAAAATCAGCCCCAGCATTTT. Its protein product is CASSLDRRENQPQHF.

This sequence joins TRBV5-1 and TRBJ2-1; 7 bases are shared with TRBD1. Germline CDR1 reads SGHRS; CDR2 reads YFSETQ. V lost 7 bases, J lost 0 bases, and 4 bases stayed unmatched. This CDR3 is built from 14 residues. The CDR3 loop is CASSRDSSYNEQFF. The CDR3 nucleotides read TGCGCCAGCTCTAGGGACAGCTCCTACAATGAGCAGTTCTTC.